This T cell receptor (beta chain) was sequenced in a study of T cells in Graves' hyperthyroidism and ophthalmopathy. Study information: The blood sample was taken at first diagnosis, before treatment began.

Under 3 months was the duration of disease in ophthalmopathy patients, who also had a Clinical Activity Score of at least 3 and a NOSPECS grade of at least 4. It was uncontrolled infection, other autoimmune disease, pregnancy or lactation that excluded patients. Diagnoses rested on clinical symptoms, serum thyroxine and TRAb, thyroid ultrasound and orbital computed tomography. Germline V gives CDR1 MNHEY, CDR2 SVGEGT. The CDR3 loop spans 13 amino acids. V lost 11 bases and J 8 bases, leaving 19 bases between the germline ends. This clonotype was recorded once. The TCR beta CDR3 regions underwent amplification using RNA transcripts as the source. Initially, a first-round RT-PCR of the TCR CDR3 employed the HTBI primer set. TCRdb passed the multiplex PCR reads through MiXCR, listing each CDR3 protein once. The table shows 700,000 or so distinct CDR3 sequences, with about 14% occurring only once.

The sequence came from a woman in her 50s with Graves' ophthalmopathy. Sequencing input: blood. The rearrangement joins TRBV6-2 or TRBV6-3 to TRBJ2-1, with D maybe TRBD2 (8 bases). The CDR3 DNA is TGTGCCCTAGGGGGCGGGAGGTTCGATGAGCAGTTCTTC. It specifies CALGGGRFDEQFF.